This paragraph covers one T cell receptor beta chain sequence. The antigen remains undetermined. CDR1 and CDR2 (germline): SGHRS, YFSETQ. Trimming took 4 bases from V and 12 from J; bases not matched to a gene: 14. This CDR3 is built from 15 residues. The data stem from a study of cytomegalovirus exposure and HLA in healthy donors. Study summary: HLA-typed donors were the source of about 85 million unique TCRs held in an early data release. Out of approximately 400 genotyped donors, about 80% belonged to the Caucasian-associated ancestry cluster.

The PCR used 60 Vbeta and 13 Jbeta primers. Libraries were prepared by immunoSEQ multiplex PCR; TCRdb keeps only in-frame clonotypes and omits some of them. The sample includes 150,000 to 180,000 clones, over 65% of them seen just once. Study results and caveats: A highly shared variant cluster was judged a likely technical artifact. Investigators reported 150 to 200 TCR beta chains as tied to cytomegalovirus.

The V gene is TRBV5-1, the J gene TRBJ1-4, with TRBD1 matching over 8 bases. The source is a woman aged 40-49 years in good health and CMV-seronegative. The sample comprised PBMCs. CDR3 sequence: CASSADRQGAGELFF. CDR3 DNA sequence: TGCGCCAGCAGCGCGGACAGGCAGGGGGCTGGGGAACTGTTTTTT. The full variable domain, with the rest looked up from reference TRBV5-1 and TRBJ1-4, is KAGVTQTPRYLIKTRGQQVTLSCSPISGHRSVSWYQQTPGQGLQFLFEYFSETQRNKGNFPGRFSGRQFSNSRSEMNVSTLELGDSALYLCASSADRQGAGELFFGSGTQLSVL.